Reported below is one T cell receptor beta chain. TCRdb's table, derived via immunoSEQ multiplex PCR, lists solely in-frame clones and lacks some. The sample carries over 250,000 clones, roughly 80% recorded once. The entry originates in a study of blood T cell repertoires in COVID-19. Cohorts were assigned according to the clinical history that participants reported. Germline values: CDR1 SNHLY, CDR2 FYNNEI. The CDR3 spans 14 residues. V was clipped by 6 bases and J by 5 bases, with 16 bases between them. The chain recombines TRBV2 with TRBJ1-2; unclear D gene. The receptor was isolated from a man aged 30-40 years with acute COVID-19. Sequencing was carried out using PBMCs or T cells enriched from blood (not recorded which). The CDR3 here is CASRTGKSEYGYTF. In DNA, the CDR3 is TGTGCCAGCAGGACGGGGAAGTCAGAATATGGCTACACCTTC.